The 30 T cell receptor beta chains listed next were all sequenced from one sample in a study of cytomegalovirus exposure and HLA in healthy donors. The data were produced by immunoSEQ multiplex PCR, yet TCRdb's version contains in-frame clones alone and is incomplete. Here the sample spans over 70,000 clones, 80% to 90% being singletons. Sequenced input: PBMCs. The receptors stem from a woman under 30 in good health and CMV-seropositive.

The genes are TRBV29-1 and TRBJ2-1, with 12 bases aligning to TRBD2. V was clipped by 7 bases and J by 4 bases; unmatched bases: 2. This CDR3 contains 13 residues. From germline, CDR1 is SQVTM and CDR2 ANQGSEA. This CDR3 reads CSALAGGYNEQFF. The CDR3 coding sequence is TGCAGCGCACTAGCGGGGGGTTACAATGAGCAGTTCTTC.

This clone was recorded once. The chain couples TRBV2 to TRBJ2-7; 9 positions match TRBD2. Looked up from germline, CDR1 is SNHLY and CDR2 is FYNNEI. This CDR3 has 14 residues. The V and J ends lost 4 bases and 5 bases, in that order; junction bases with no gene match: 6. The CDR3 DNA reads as TGTGCCAGCAGTGTAGAGGCTAGCGGGAACGAGCAGTACTTC. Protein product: CASSVEASGNEQYF.

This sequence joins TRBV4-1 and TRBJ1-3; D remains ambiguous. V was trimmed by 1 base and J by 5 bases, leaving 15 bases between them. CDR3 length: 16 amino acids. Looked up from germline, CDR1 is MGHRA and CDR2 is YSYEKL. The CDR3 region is CASSQVWLRDRNTIYF. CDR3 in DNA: TGCGCCAGCAGCCAAGTATGGCTCCGGGATCGAAACACCATATATTTT.

The CDR3 is CASSLSVALVYEQFF. The CDR3 DNA follows: TGTGCCAGCAGTCTGAGTGTTGCGTTAGTCTATGAGCAGTTCTTC. This chain joins TRBV27 and TRBJ2-1, with D unclear. CDR3 size: 15 residues. Germline V CDR1 and CDR2: MNHEY, SMNVEV (reference sequence). Trimming took 5 bases from V and 8 from J, leaving 19 bases between them.

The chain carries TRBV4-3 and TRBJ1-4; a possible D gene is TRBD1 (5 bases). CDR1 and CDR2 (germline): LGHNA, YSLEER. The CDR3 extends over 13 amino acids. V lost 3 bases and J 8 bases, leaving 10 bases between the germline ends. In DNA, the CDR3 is TGCGCCAGCAGCCACTGGACATCGGAAAAACTGTTTTTT. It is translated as CASSHWTSEKLFF.

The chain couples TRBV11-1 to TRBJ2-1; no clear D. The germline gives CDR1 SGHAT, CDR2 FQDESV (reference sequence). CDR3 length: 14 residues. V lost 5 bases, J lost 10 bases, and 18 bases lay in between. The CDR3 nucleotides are TGTGCCAGCAGCCCGAGTACCAGGCCGCCAGAGCAGTTCTTC. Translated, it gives CASSPSTRPPEQFF.

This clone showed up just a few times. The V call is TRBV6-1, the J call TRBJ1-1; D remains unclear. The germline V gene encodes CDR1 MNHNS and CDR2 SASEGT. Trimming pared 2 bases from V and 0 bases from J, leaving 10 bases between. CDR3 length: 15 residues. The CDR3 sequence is CASSESRVMNTEAFF. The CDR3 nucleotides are TGTGCCAGCAGTGAATCGAGGGTGATGAACACTGAAGCTTTCTTT.

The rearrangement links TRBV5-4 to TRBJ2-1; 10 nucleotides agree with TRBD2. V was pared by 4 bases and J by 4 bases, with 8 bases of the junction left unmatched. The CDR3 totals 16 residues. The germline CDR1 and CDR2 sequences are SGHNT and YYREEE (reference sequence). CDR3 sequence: CASSAPGLARYNEQFF. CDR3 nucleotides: TGTGCCAGCAGCGCGCCGGGACTAGCGCGATACAATGAGCAGTTCTTC.

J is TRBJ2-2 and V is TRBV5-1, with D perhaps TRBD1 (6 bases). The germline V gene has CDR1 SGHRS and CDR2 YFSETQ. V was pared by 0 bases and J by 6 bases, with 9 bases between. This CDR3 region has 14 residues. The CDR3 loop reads CASSLDGGPGELFF. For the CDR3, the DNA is TGCGCCAGCAGCTTGGATGGGGGCCCCGGGGAGCTGTTTTTT.

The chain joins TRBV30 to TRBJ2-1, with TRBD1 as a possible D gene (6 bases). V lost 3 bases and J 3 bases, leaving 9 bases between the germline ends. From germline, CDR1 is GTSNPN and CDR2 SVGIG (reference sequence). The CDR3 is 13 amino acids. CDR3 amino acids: CAWRDSLYNEQFF. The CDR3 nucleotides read TGTGCCTGGAGGGACAGCCTCTACAATGAGCAGTTCTTC.

Here the CDR3 reads CASSGSQGAANSYEQYF. The CDR3 DNA follows: TGTGCCAGCAGTGGATCACAGGGGGCCGCCAATTCCTACGAGCAGTACTTC. The rearrangement joins TRBV2 to TRBJ2-7; 9 bases fit TRBD1. With 4 bases clipped from V and 1 base from J, the junction kept 11 bases outside the gene matches. The CDR3 length is 17 residues. Germline CDR1 SNHLY, CDR2 FYNNEI.

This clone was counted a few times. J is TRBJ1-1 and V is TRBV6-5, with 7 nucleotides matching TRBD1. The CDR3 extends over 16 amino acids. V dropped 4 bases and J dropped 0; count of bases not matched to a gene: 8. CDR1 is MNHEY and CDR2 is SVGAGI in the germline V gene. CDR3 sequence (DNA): TGTGCCAGCAGTTCACCGGCGACAGGGATGAACACTGAAGCTTTCTTT. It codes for CASSSPATGMNTEAFF.

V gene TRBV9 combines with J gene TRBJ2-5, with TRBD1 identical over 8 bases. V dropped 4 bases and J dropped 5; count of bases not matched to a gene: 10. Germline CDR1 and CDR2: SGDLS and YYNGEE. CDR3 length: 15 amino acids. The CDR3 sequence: CASSPEDRVRETQYF. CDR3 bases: TGTGCCAGCAGCCCAGAGGACAGGGTCAGGGAGACCCAGTACTTC.

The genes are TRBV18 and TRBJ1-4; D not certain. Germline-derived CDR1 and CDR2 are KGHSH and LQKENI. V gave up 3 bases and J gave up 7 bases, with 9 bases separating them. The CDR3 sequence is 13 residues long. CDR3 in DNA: TGTGCCAGCTCACCCCCGGTAGTTGAAAAACTGTTTTTT. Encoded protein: CASSPPVVEKLFF.

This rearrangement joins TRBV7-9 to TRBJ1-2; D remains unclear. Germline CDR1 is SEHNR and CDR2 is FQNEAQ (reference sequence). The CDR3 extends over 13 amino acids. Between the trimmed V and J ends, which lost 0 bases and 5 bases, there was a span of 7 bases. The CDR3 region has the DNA TGTGCCAGCAGCTTAGCCGCGGGATATGGCTACACCTTC. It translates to CASSLAAGYGYTF. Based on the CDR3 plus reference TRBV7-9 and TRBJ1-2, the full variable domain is DTGVSQNPRHKITKRGQNVTFRCDPISEHNRLYWYRQTLGQGPEFLTYFQNEAQLEKSRLLSDRFSAERPKGSFSTLEIQRTEQGDSAMYLCASSLAAGYGYTFGSGTRLTVV.

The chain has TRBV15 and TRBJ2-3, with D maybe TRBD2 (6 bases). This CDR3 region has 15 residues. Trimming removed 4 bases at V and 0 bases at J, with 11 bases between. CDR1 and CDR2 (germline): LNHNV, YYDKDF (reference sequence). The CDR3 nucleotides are TGTGCCACCAGCATGGACTACTCTAGCACAGATACGCAGTATTTT. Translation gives CATSMDYSSTDTQYF.

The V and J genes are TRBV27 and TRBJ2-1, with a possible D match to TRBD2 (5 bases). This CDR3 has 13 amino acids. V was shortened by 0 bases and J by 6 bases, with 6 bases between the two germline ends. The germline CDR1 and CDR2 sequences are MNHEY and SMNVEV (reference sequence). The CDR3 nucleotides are TGTGCCAGCAGTTTATCCGGGATCAATGAGCAGTTCTTC. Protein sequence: CASSLSGINEQFF.

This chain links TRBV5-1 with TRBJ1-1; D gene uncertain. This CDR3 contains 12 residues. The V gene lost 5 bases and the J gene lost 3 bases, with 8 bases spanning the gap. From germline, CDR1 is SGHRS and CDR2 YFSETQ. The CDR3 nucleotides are TGCGCCAGCAGGCGAGGTGACACTGAAGCTTTCTTT. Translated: CASRRGDTEAFF.

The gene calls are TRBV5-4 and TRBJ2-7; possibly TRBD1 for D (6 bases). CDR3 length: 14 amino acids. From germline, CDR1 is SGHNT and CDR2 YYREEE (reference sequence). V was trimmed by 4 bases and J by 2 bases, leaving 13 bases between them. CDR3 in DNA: TGTGCCAGCAGCGGGGAGACAGGTCCCTACGAGCAGTACTTC. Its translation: CASSGETGPYEQYF.

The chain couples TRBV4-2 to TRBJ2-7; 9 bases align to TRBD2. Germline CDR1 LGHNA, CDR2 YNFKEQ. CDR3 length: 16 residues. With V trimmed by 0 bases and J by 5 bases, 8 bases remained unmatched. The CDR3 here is CASSQEGSGSVNEQYF. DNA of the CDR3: TGTGCCAGCAGCCAAGAAGGTAGCGGGAGCGTCAACGAGCAGTACTTC.

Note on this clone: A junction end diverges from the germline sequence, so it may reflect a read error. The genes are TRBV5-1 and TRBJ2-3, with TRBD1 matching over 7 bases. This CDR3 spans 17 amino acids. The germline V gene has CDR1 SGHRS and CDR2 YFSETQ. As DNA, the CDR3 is TGCGCCAGCAGCTTTACCTTCCGGGACAGAGCCACACATACGCAGTATTTT. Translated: CASSFTFRDRATHTQYF.

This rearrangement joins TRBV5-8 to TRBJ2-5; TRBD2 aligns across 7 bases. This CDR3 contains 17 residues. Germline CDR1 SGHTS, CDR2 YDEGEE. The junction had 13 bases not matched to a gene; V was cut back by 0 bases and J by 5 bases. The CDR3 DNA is TGTGCCAGCAGCTTGGGACGACTCGCGGGAGTGGGGGAGACCCAGTACTTC. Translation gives CASSLGRLAGVGETQYF.

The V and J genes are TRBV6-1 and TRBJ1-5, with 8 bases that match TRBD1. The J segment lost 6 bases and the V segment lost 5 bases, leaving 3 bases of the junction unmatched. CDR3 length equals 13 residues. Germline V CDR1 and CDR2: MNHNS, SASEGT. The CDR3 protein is CASSKTGAQPQHF. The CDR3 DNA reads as TGTGCCAGCAGTAAGACAGGGGCTCAGCCCCAGCATTTT.

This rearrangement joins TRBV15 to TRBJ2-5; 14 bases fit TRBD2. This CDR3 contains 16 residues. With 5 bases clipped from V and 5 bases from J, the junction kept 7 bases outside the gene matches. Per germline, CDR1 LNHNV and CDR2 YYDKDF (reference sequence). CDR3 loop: CATSLGLAGGEETQYF. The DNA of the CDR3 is TGTGCCACCAGCCTTGGACTAGCGGGGGGTGAGGAGACCCAGTACTTC.

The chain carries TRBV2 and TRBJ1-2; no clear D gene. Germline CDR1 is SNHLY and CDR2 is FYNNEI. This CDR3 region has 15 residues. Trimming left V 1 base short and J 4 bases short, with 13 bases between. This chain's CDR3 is CASSEEAGVAYGYTF. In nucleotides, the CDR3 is TGTGCCAGCAGTGAAGAAGCGGGTGTTGCCTATGGCTACACCTTC.

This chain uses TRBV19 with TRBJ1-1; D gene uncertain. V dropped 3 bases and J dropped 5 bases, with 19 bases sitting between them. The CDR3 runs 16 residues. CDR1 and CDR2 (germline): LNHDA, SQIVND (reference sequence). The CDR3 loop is CASSMKKRVKGTEAFF. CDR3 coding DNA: TGTGCCAGTAGTATGAAGAAGAGGGTTAAAGGGACTGAAGCTTTCTTT.

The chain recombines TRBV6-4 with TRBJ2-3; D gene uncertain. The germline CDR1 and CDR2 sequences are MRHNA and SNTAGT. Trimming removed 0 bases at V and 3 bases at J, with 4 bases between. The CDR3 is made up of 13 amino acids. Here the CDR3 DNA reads TGTGCCAGCAGTGACTCCCCTACAGATACGCAGTATTTT. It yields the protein CASSDSPTDTQYF.

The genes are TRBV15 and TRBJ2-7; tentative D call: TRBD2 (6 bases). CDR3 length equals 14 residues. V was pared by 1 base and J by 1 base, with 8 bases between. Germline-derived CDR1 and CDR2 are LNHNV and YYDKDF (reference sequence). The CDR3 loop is CATSRAGESYEQYF. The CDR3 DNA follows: TGTGCCACCAGCAGAGCGGGAGAGTCCTACGAGCAGTACTTC.

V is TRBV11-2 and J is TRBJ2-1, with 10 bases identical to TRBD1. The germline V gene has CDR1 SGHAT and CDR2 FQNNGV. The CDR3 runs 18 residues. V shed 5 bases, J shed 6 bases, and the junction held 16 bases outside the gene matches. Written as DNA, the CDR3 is TGTGCCAGCAGCCGCCGGGGATCGGACAGGGGGTCTTTCAATGAGCAGTTCTTC. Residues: CASSRRGSDRGSFNEQFF.

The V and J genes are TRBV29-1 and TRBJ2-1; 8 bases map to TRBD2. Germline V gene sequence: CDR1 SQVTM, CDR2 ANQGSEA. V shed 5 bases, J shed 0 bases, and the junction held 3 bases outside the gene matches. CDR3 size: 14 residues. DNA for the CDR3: TGCAGCGTTAGGACTAGCAGCTCCTACAATGAGCAGTTCTTC. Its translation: CSVRTSSSYNEQFF.